This is a list of T cell receptor beta chains from one sample in a study of cytomegalovirus exposure and HLA in healthy donors. Clones were read by immunoSEQ multiplex PCR, and TCRdb kept only the in-frame ones, dropping some. The sample yields about 150,000 clones, about nine tenths seen once. What was sequenced was PBMCs. The receptor set was obtained from a man younger than 35 in good health and CMV-seronegative. Both conserved end residues are part of each CDR3. D genes are given only for firm matches. Clone size is not always given. Where it is, it says once, few, many or a class for expanded clones.

len,d_gene,j_gene,abundance,v_gene,CDR3aa,CDR3nt
16,TRBD1,TRBJ1-4,-,TRBV7-8,CASSSQGGATNEKLFF,TGTGCCAGCAGCTCACAGGGGGGGGCAACTAATGAAAAACTGTTTTTT
15,TRBD2,TRBJ2-3,-,TRBV9,CASSVGAGPTDTQYF,TGTGCCAGCAGCGTAGGAGCGGGGCCCACAGATACGCAGTATTTT
16,TRBD1,TRBJ1-5,-,TRBV5-6,CASSLWGQLSNQPQHF,TGTGCCAGCAGCTTGTGGGGACAGCTTAGCAATCAGCCCCAGCATTTT
19,-,TRBJ2-1,-,TRBV5-1,CASSLSRGHLSPDNNEQFF,TGCGCCAGCAGCTTGTCTAGGGGACATCTTTCGCCTGATAACAATGAGCAGTTCTTC
15,-,TRBJ1-1,-,TRBV10-3,CAISELAGSNTEAFF,TGTGCCATCAGTGAGTTGGCCGGGTCGAACACTGAAGCTTTCTTT
16,-,TRBJ2-3,-,TRBV9,CASSLGTDGVGNTQYF,TGTGCCAGCAGCTTGGGAACGGACGGGGTTGGGAATACGCAGTATTTT
14,TRBD1,TRBJ1-1,-,TRBV19,CASTLQGMHTEAFF,TGTGCCAGTACACTACAGGGGATGCACACTGAAGCTTTCTTT
13,TRBD1,TRBJ2-1,-,TRBV7-9,CASSLETGGEQFF,TGTGCCAGCAGCTTGGAGACAGGGGGGGAGCAGTTCTTC
15,TRBD1,TRBJ2-1,-,TRBV27,CASSLDRAAYNEQFF,TGTGCCAGCAGTCTCGACAGGGCTGCTTACAATGAGCAGTTCTTC
18,TRBD1,TRBJ2-7,-,TRBV7-6,CASSLRTPGTGGFYEQYF,TGTGCCAGCAGCTTAAGAACCCCCGGGACAGGGGGCTTCTACGAGCAGTACTTC
15,TRBD2,TRBJ2-3,-,TRBV12-5,CASGLGLAHTDTQYF,TGTGCTAGTGGTTTGGGACTAGCTCACACAGATACGCAGTATTTT
16,TRBD1,TRBJ2-7,-,TRBV6-6,CASSPRPGQGAVEQYF,TGTGCCAGCAGTCCGAGACCGGGACAGGGGGCCGTCGAGCAGTACTTC
17,TRBD1,TRBJ2-3,-,TRBV11-3,CASSPGQGVSTPSTQYF,TGTGCCAGCAGCCCCGGGCAGGGGGTTTCCACTCCTAGTACGCAGTATTTT
14,TRBD1,TRBJ2-3,-,TRBV5-1,CASSVTGGTDTQYF,TGCGCCAGCAGCGTAACAGGGGGGACAGATACGCAGTATTTT
13,-,TRBJ1-2,-,TRBV6-5,CASSYSRSYGYTF,TGTGCCAGCAGTTACTCGCGGAGCTATGGCTACACCTTC
15,-,TRBJ1-5,-,TRBV27,CASSLSTVSNQPQHF,TGTGCCAGCAGTTTATCGACAGTTAGCAATCAGCCCCAGCATTTT
15,-,TRBJ2-3,-,TRBV27,CASGEGHYDTDTQYF,TGTGCCAGCGGAGAAGGACACTACGACACAGATACGCAGTATTTT
15,TRBD1,TRBJ1-1,-,TRBV11-2,CASSSWDRRNTEAFF,TGTGCCAGCAGCTCCTGGGACAGGCGGAACACTGAAGCTTTCTTT
15,-,TRBJ2-5,once,TRBV9,CASSVDFRGWETQYF,TGTGCCAGCAGCGTAGACTTCCGGGGGTGGGAGACCCAGTACTTC
13,-,TRBJ1-2,once,TRBV7-9,CASSLARDYGYTF,TGTGCCAGCAGCTTAGCCAGGGACTATGGCTACACCTTC
14,-,TRBJ1-3,-,TRBV18,CASSPAPTGNTIYF,TGTGCCAGCTCACCAGCCCCTACGGGAAACACCATATATTTT
15,TRBD1,TRBJ1-5,once,TRBV7-6,CASSPGQGQHQPQHF,TGTGCCAGCAGCCCGGGACAGGGGCAACATCAGCCCCAGCATTTT
16,TRBD2,TRBJ2-3,-,TRBV27,CASRPRSGRLTDTQYF,TGTGCCAGCAGACCCCGTAGCGGGAGGCTCACAGATACGCAGTATTTT
12,-,TRBJ1-6,-,TRBV11-2,CASSSNNSPLHF,TGTGCCAGCAGCTCAAATAATTCACCCCTCCACTTT
14,TRBD2,TRBJ2-5,-,TRBV2,CASKDSGGLETQYF,TGTGCCAGCAAAGATAGCGGGGGGTTGGAGACCCAGTACTTC
12,TRBD1,TRBJ2-7,-,TRBV6-1,CAIRDSSYEQYF,TGTGCCATACGGGACAGCTCCTACGAGCAGTACTTC
13,TRBD1,TRBJ1-1,-,TRBV10-3,CAISTQGAGEAFF,TGTGCCATCAGCACACAGGGGGCGGGTGAAGCTTTCTTT
13,TRBD1,TRBJ2-3,once,TRBV11-2,CASSLIDRGRLYF,TGTGCCAGCAGCTTAATCGACAGGGGGCGTCTGTATTTT
18,TRBD2,TRBJ2-1,-,TRBV10-3,CAIRTGTSGISSYNEQFF,TGTGCCATCAGAACCGGGACTAGCGGGATTAGCTCCTACAATGAGCAGTTCTTC
16,TRBD2,TRBJ2-5,-,TRBV7-2,CASSTRTSGGQETQYF,TGTGCCAGCAGCACCCGGACTAGCGGGGGCCAAGAGACCCAGTACTTC
15,-,TRBJ1-2,-,TRBV5-6,CASSLKQTINYGYTF,TGTGCCAGCAGCTTGAAACAGACTATAAACTATGGCTACACCTTC
14,TRBD1,TRBJ2-3,once,TRBV5-6,CASRGTGGTDTQYF,TGTGCCAGCAGGGGGACAGGGGGCACAGATACGCAGTATTTT
16,TRBD1,TRBJ2-7,-,TRBV5-6,CASSLGQGGSSYEQYF,TGTGCCAGCAGCTTGGGACAGGGTGGGAGTTCGTACGAGCAGTACTTC
18,-,TRBJ1-1,-,TRBV18,CASSPLHRDKVMNTEAFF,TGTGCCAGCTCACCCTTACACCGGGACAAAGTAATGAACACTGAAGCTTTCTTT
13,TRBD1,TRBJ2-7,-,TRBV6-5,CASSSPQGDEQYF,TGTGCCAGCAGTTCCCCACAGGGGGACGAGCAGTACTTC
12,TRBD1,TRBJ1-4,-,TRBV2,CASKGQVEKLFF,TGTGCCAGCAAAGGACAGGTTGAAAAACTGTTTTTT
14,TRBD1,TRBJ1-2,-,TRBV18,CASSLGQGAYGYTF,TGTGCCAGCTCACTGGGACAGGGGGCTTATGGCTACACCTTC
12,-,TRBJ1-3,-,TRBV6-6,CASEGSGNTIYF,TGTGCCAGCGAGGGTTCTGGAAACACCATATATTTT
14,TRBD1,TRBJ1-1,-,TRBV11-2,CASSPDRTLTEAFF,TGTGCCAGCAGCCCGGACAGGACCTTAACTGAAGCTTTCTTT
15,TRBD1,TRBJ2-5,-,TRBV5-4,CASSYQGQILETQYF,TGTGCCAGCAGCTACCAGGGACAGATCCTAGAGACCCAGTACTTC
14,TRBD1,TRBJ2-5,-,TRBV4-1,CASSQIQGRETQYF,TGCGCCAGCAGCCAAATACAGGGGCGTGAGACCCAGTACTTC
10,-,TRBJ1-5,-,TRBV6-6,CASNRQPQHF,TGTGCCAGCAACAGGCAGCCCCAGCATTTT
14,-,TRBJ1-5,-,TRBV2,CASSGRLMDQPQHF,TGTGCCAGCAGTGGGAGACTTATGGATCAGCCCCAGCATTTT
14,-,TRBJ1-1,-,TRBV10-2,CASSLTQGDTEAFF,TGCGCCAGCAGTCTAACTCAAGGGGACACTGAAGCTTTCTTT
14,-,TRBJ2-5,-,TRBV9,CASSPLEGEETQYF,TGTGCCAGCAGCCCCTTGGAAGGAGAAGAGACCCAGTACTTC
14,-,TRBJ1-1,once,TRBV5-1,CASSLGRTATEAFF,TGCGCCAGCAGCTTGGGGAGGACGGCCACTGAAGCTTTCTTT
14,TRBD1,TRBJ2-7,few,TRBV6-1,CASSGTGVGYEQYF,TGTGCCAGCAGTGGGACAGGGGTTGGCTACGAGCAGTACTTC
15,-,TRBJ2-1,-,TRBV9,CASTIDMDYYNEQFF,TGTGCCAGCACTATCGACATGGACTATTACAATGAGCAGTTCTTC